The clone carrying this T cell receptor beta chain was counted a few times. Antigen: not known. This sample is part of a study of CD8+ T cells in alopecia areata. Germline V CDR1 and CDR2: SQVTM, ANQGSEA. The CDR3 sequence is 12 residues long. With 1 base removed from V and 8 bases from J, the gap between germline ends came to 9 bases. As the sequencing template, cDNA was produced by extracting RNA and reverse transcribing it. Data came from immunoSEQ multiplex PCR; TCRdb stores just in-frame clones and leaves some out. The sample lists about 200,000 clones; approximately 53% were seen once. The study's findings and limits: Higher clonality than in normal scalp was seen in lesional scalp, especially alopecia totalis/universalis. With patients, TCR sharing proved less clear than in mice, a difference possibly related to HLA. Scalp data also include sequences from resident alphabeta T cells of normal skin.

The sequenced sample consisted of CD8+ T cells sorted from blood. The rearrangement uses TRBV29-1 and TRBJ2-1, with D hard to call. The source of this sequence is a human donor in good health. The CDR3 sequence is CSVEVQADEQFF. In DNA, the CDR3 is TGCAGCGTTGAAGTGCAGGCAGATGAGCAGTTCTTC.